This T cell receptor beta chain originates from a study of T cell repertoires in cytomegalovirus infection. For the study at large: As its CMV epitopes, the study selected recently identified HLA-C-restricted and well-studied HLA-B-restricted targets. Through public TCR beta signatures, both CMV infection and matching HLA type were indicated.

There are a few counts of this clonotype. Its antigen remains unknown. A single record per CDR3 protein comes from TCRdb applying MiXCR to the reads. The table lists nearly 700,000 distinct CDR3 sequences, roughly a third of them singletons, with roughly 20% in the top ten. Study-wide findings and caveats: CMV-specific TCR beta clonotypes restricted by HLA-C dominated the ex vivo response.

The CDR3 runs 17 residues. The junction had 3 bases not matched to a gene; V was cut back by 2 bases and J by 1 base. Germline lookup yields CDR1 SGHVS and CDR2 FNYEAQ. V gene TRBV7-6 combines with J gene TRBJ2-2; 11 nucleotides align to TRBD2. The material was cultured PBMCs, obtained from culture after CMV antigen stimulation. The sequence was obtained from a human donor in good health (CMV status not recorded). Some clones in this sample may be carry-over from other donors' samples. The CDR3 sequence is CASSLKGLAVNTGELFF. The CDR3 nucleotides are TGTGCCAGCAGCTTAAAGGGACTAGCGGTGAACACCGGGGAGCTGTTTTTT. Full variable domain (missing parts from reference TRBV7-6 and TRBJ2-2): GAGVSQSPRYKVTKRGQDVALRCDPISGHVSLYWYRQALGQGPEFLTYFNYEAQQDKSGLPNDRFSAERPEGSISTLTIQRTEQRDSAMYRCASSLKGLAVNTGELFFGEGSRLTVL.